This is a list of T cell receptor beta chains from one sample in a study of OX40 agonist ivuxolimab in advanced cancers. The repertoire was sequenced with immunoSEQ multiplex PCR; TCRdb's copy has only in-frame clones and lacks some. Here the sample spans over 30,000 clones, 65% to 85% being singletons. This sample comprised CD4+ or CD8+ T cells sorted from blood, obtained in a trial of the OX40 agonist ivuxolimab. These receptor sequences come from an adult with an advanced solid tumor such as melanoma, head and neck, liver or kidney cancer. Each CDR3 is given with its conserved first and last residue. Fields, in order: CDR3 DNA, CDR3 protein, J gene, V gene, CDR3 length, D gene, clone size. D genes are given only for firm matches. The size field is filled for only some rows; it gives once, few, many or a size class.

DNA: TGTGCCAGCAGTCGGGACTCTCTCCGGGAGCTGTTTTTT; CDR3: CASSRDSLRELFF; J: TRBJ2-2; V: TRBV14; length: 13; D: NA; size: NA
DNA: TGTGCCAGCAGCAGGGGGTTCTACGAGCAGTACTTC; CDR3: CASSRGFYEQYF; J: TRBJ2-7; V: TRBV2; length: 12; D: TRBD1; size: NA
DNA: TGTGCCAGCAGTTCCCTAGGACTAGCGGGAGAAAGTCAGCAGTACTTC; CDR3: CASSSLGLAGESQQYF; J: TRBJ2-7; V: TRBV28; length: 16; D: TRBD2; size: NA
DNA: TGTGCCAGCAGCCCCGACCTGGAAGCTTTCTTT; CDR3: CASSPDLEAFF; J: TRBJ1-1; V: TRBV11-1; length: 11; D: NA; size: few
DNA: TGTGCCAGCAGCGTCTTACTCTCTGGAAACACCATATATTTT; CDR3: CASSVLLSGNTIYF; J: TRBJ1-3; V: TRBV9; length: 14; D: NA; size: NA
DNA: TGTGCCAGCAGCCAAGATTGGAATCAGCCCCAGCATTTT; CDR3: CASSQDWNQPQHF; J: TRBJ1-5; V: TRBV14; length: 13; D: NA; size: few
DNA: TGTGCCAGTAGTATAAGGCAGGGCTACGAGCAGTACTTC; CDR3: CASSIRQGYEQYF; J: TRBJ2-7; V: TRBV19; length: 13; D: NA; size: few
DNA: TGTGCCAGTCGTCCGGGCGGCGCGGGGGCGGACGAGCAGTACTTC; CDR3: CASRPGGAGADEQYF; J: TRBJ2-7; V: TRBV19; length: 15; D: NA; size: few
DNA: TGTGCCAGCAGGTCGGACAGGGGATCCACCGGGGAGCTGTTTTTT; CDR3: CASRSDRGSTGELFF; J: TRBJ2-2; V: TRBV6-1; length: 15; D: TRBD1; size: NA
DNA: TGTGCCAGCAGTTACTCGAAGACAGGAGGAAGCACCATATATTTT; CDR3: CASSYSKTGGSTIYF; J: TRBJ1-3; V: TRBV6-5; length: 15; D: NA; size: NA
DNA: TGCGCCAGCAGCTTGGGACAGGGAAGCACAGATACGCAGTATTTT; CDR3: CASSLGQGSTDTQYF; J: TRBJ2-3; V: TRBV5-1; length: 15; D: TRBD1; size: NA
DNA: TGTGCCAGCCGGGGGAAACTAGCCAAAAACATTCAGTACTTC; CDR3: CASRGKLAKNIQYF; J: TRBJ2-4; V: TRBV19; length: 14; D: NA; size: NA
DNA: TGCGCCAGCAGCTCAAACAGGGGGCTCTACGAGCAGTACTTC; CDR3: CASSSNRGLYEQYF; J: TRBJ2-7; V: TRBV5-1; length: 14; D: TRBD1; size: once
DNA: TGTGCCACCAGCAGAGGCCGGAATGAGCAGTTCTTC; CDR3: CATSRGRNEQFF; J: TRBJ2-1; V: TRBV15; length: 12; D: NA; size: NA
DNA: TGTGCCAGCAGCAACGGGACAACAAGTGCGAACACTGAAGCTTTCTTT; CDR3: CASSNGTTSANTEAFF; J: TRBJ1-1; V: TRBV7-9; length: 16; D: NA; size: NA
DNA: TGTGCCAGCAGCTTAGCTTACCAGGAGACCCAGTACTTC; CDR3: CASSLAYQETQYF; J: TRBJ2-5; V: TRBV11-3; length: 13; D: NA; size: NA
DNA: TGCGCCAGCAGCTACGGGGGGGACACAGATACGCAGTATTTT; CDR3: CASSYGGDTDTQYF; J: TRBJ2-3; V: TRBV5-1; length: 14; D: TRBD2; size: once
DNA: TGTGCCAGCAGCGCCGCCGGGACGAACACCGGGGAGCTGTTTTTT; CDR3: CASSAAGTNTGELFF; J: TRBJ2-2; V: TRBV5-8; length: 15; D: NA; size: NA
DNA: TGTGCCAGCAGTTACTCGGCCTATGGGCGGGAGACCCAGTACTTC; CDR3: CASSYSAYGRETQYF; J: TRBJ2-5; V: TRBV6-5; length: 15; D: NA; size: NA
DNA: TGTGCCAGCAGCCCCCTGGAGGGGGGCTATGGCTACACCTTC; CDR3: CASSPLEGGYGYTF; J: TRBJ1-2; V: TRBV28; length: 14; D: NA; size: NA
DNA: TGTGCCTGGAGTGTACGGCCTAGCGGGACCAGGGTCCAAGAGACCCAGTACTTC; CDR3: CAWSVRPSGTRVQETQYF; J: TRBJ2-5; V: TRBV30; length: 18; D: TRBD2; size: NA
DNA: TGTGCCAGCAGTGAAACAGGGATTAATCAGCCCCAGCATTTT; CDR3: CASSETGINQPQHF; J: TRBJ1-5; V: TRBV25-1; length: 14; D: NA; size: NA
DNA: TGTGCCAGCAGTCTAGAGGGGACGGTGAACACTGAAGCTTTCTTT; CDR3: CASSLEGTVNTEAFF; J: TRBJ1-1; V: TRBV6-5; length: 15; D: NA; size: NA
DNA: TGTGCCAGTACTACACGGAATGAGCAGTTCTTC; CDR3: CASTTRNEQFF; J: TRBJ2-1; V: TRBV21-1; length: 11; D: NA; size: few
DNA: TGTGCCAGCAGCTTGGAGGGGGGAAGCTCCTACGAGCAGTACTTC; CDR3: CASSLEGGSSYEQYF; J: TRBJ2-7; V: TRBV5-5; length: 15; D: NA; size: NA
DNA: TGTGCCAGTAGTATCCGGGGCGGGAATCAGCCCCAGCATTTT; CDR3: CASSIRGGNQPQHF; J: TRBJ1-5; V: TRBV19; length: 14; D: NA; size: NA
DNA: TGTGCCAGCAGCTTCGAACGGGGGAGGGAGCAGTACTTC; CDR3: CASSFERGREQYF; J: TRBJ2-7; V: TRBV7-2; length: 13; D: NA; size: few
DNA: TGCAGCGTTGCGGGGGGCGGGGGGGCTAGGGTCAGCGAGCAGTACTTC; CDR3: CSVAGGGGARVSEQYF; J: TRBJ2-7; V: TRBV29-1; length: 16; D: TRBD2; size: NA
DNA: TGTGCCAGTAGCCCAACAGGGTACCCCTATGGCTACACCTTC; CDR3: CASSPTGYPYGYTF; J: TRBJ1-2; V: TRBV19; length: 14; D: NA; size: NA
DNA: TGTGCCTGGATTCCCGCTAGCGGGAGATCAGATACGCAGTATTTT; CDR3: CAWIPASGRSDTQYF; J: TRBJ2-3; V: TRBV30; length: 15; D: TRBD2; size: NA
DNA: TGTGCCAGCGGACAGGGAGCGGGAGGCTACACCTTC; CDR3: CASGQGAGGYTF; J: TRBJ1-2; V: TRBV6-5; length: 12; D: TRBD1; size: NA
DNA: TGTGCCAGCAGTTTATTTGGGACAGGGGGATCCTACGAGCAGTACTTC; CDR3: CASSLFGTGGSYEQYF; J: TRBJ2-7; V: TRBV28; length: 16; D: TRBD1; size: NA
DNA: TGTGCCAGCAGCCCCCAACTTGGAGACAATGAGCAGTTCTTC; CDR3: CASSPQLGDNEQFF; J: TRBJ2-1; V: TRBV9; length: 14; D: NA; size: once
DNA: TGTGCCAGCAGTTCCGGGAGCTATGGCTACACCTTC; CDR3: CASSSGSYGYTF; J: TRBJ1-2; V: TRBV28; length: 12; D: NA; size: NA
DNA: TGTGCCAGCAGTGAACGGGGAGGGCAGCCCCAGCATTTT; CDR3: CASSERGGQPQHF; J: TRBJ1-5; V: TRBV25-1; length: 13; D: NA; size: NA